This entry concerns a single T cell receptor (beta chain). This sample stems from a study of blood T cell repertoires in COVID-19. Study summary: COVID-19 samples from acute and convalescent phases originated in the United States, Italy and Spain. PBMCs, B-cell-depleted T cells, or T cells provided the cDNA or gDNA that made up the material.

Clones were sequenced by immunoSEQ multiplex PCR, and TCRdb holds only the in-frame ones, with some missing. Of hundreds of thousands of clones listed, approximately 90% are singletons. The CDR3 is 14 residues long. The V end was cut by 2 bases, the J end by 4 bases, with 8 bases between. CDR1 and CDR2 (germline): LGHDT, YNNKEL (reference sequence). The clonotype was recovered from a woman under 30 with acute or convalescent COVID-19. The specimen sequenced was peripheral blood. The chain carries TRBV3-1 (or the pseudogene TRBV3-2) and TRBJ1-4; D uncertain. The CDR3 nucleotides are TGTGCCAGCAGCCAATGGGAGGTTAATGAAAAACTGTTTTTT. As protein: CASSQWEVNEKLFF.